This T cell receptor beta chain was profiled in a study of cytomegalovirus exposure and HLA in healthy donors. General study results and limits: Cytomegalovirus status was reportedly diagnosed by the classifier with high specificity and sensitivity. In an earlier analysis, about 87% or about 30%: the productive usage of most TCR beta V segments. V- and J-gene trimming of TCR beta was linked (in a later analysis) to a missense DCLRE1C variant.

V gave up 9 bases and J gave up 10 bases; unmatched junction bases: 15. Germline V lookup: CDR1 MNHEY, CDR2 SVGAGI. This CDR3 is 15 amino acids long. PCR used 60 Vbeta primers and 13 Jbeta primers. Measured with immunoSEQ multiplex PCR; TCRdb has only the in-frame clones, and not every one. The sample contains about 140,000 clones, more than 75% of which appear only once. On this clone itself: The antigen is unknown.

This rearrangement joins TRBV6-5 to TRBJ2-1; 10 bases match TRBD1. The source of this sequence is a man aged 18 to 30 in good health and CMV-seronegative. Sequenced: PBMCs. In nucleotides, the CDR3 is TGTGCCAGTCTAAGCCCCGGGACAGGGGAAGGGGAGCAGTTCTTC. Its translation is CASLSPGTGEGEQFF.